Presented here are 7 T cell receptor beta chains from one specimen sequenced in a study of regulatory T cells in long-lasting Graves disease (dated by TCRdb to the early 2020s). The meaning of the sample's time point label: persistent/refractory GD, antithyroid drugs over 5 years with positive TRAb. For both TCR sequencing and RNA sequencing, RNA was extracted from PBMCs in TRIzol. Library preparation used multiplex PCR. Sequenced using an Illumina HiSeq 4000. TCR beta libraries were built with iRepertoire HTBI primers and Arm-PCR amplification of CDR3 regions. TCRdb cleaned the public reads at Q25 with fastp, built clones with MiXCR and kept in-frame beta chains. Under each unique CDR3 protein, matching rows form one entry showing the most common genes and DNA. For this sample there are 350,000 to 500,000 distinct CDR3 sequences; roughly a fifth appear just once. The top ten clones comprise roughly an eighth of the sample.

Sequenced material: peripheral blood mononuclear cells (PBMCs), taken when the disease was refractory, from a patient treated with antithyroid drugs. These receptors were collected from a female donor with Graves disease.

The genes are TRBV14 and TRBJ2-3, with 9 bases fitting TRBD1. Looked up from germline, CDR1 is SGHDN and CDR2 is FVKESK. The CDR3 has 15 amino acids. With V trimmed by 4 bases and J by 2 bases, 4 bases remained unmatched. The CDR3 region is CASSPRDRATDTQYF. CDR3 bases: TGTGCCAGCAGCCCCCGGGACAGGGCCACAGATACGCAGTATTTT.

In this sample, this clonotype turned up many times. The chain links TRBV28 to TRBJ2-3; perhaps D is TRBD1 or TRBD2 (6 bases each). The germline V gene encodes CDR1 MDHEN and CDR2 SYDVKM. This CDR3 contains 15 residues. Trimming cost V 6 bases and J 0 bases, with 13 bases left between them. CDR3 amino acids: CASRGGSLSTDTQYF. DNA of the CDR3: TGTGCCAGCAGAGGGGGGAGTCTTAGCACAGATACGCAGTATTTT.

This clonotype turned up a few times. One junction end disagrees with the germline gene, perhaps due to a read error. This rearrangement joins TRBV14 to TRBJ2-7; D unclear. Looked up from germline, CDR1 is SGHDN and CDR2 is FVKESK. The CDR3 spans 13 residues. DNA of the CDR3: TGCGCCAGCAGCCAAGTCGGCGCCTACGAGCAGTACTTC. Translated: CASSQVGAYEQYF.

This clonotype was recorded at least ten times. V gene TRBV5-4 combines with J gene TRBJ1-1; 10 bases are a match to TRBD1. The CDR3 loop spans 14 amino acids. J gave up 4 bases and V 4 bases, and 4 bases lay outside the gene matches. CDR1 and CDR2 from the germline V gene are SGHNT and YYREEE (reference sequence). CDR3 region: CASSGGQGGTEAFF. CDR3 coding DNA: TGTGCCAGCAGCGGCGGACAGGGGGGCACTGAAGCTTTCTTT. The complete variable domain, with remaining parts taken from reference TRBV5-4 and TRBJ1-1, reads ETGVTQSPTHLIKTRGQQVTLRCSSQSGHNTVSWYQQALGQGPQFIFQYYREEENGRGNFPPRFSGLQFPNYSSELNVNALELDDSALYLCASSGGQGGTEAFFGQGTRLTVV.

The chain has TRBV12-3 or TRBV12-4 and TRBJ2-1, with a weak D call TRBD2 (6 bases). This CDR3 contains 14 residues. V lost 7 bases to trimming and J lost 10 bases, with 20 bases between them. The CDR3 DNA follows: TGTGCCAGCAAGGGCGGGGCTCGACCAGCCGAGCAGTTCTTC. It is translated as CASKGGARPAEQFF.

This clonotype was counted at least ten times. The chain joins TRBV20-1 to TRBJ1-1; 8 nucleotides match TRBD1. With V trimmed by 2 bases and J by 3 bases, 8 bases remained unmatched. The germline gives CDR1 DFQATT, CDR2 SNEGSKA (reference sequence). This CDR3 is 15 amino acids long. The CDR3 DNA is TGCAGTGCTAGAATACTCGACAGGGGTTACACTGAAGCTTTCTTT. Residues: CSARILDRGYTEAFF.

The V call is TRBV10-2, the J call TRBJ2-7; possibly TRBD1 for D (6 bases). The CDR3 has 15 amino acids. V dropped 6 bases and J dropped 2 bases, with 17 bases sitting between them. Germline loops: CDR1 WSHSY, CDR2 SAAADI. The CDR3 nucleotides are TGCGCCAGCAGCCCGGGGACACCCCCTACCTACGAGCAGTACTTC. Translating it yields CASSPGTPPTYEQYF.